This TCR beta chain appears in the sequencing data of a study of T-cell reconstitution after alpha-beta-depleted transplantation in children. This sample's TCRbeta library carried unique molecular identifier barcodes. MiXCR, applied by TCRdb to the PCR reads, yields one record per CDR3 protein. The sample consists of about 400,000 distinct CDR3 sequences, around 21% of them appearing once. Germline values: CDR1 LGHNA, CDR2 YNFKEQ. This CDR3 region has 18 residues. V trimming: 0 bases; J trimming: 4 bases; junction bases outside the gene matches: 12. The chain uses TRBV4-2 and TRBJ2-7; TRBD2 agrees at 10 bases. The TCR originated in a human donor who donated a stem cell graft to a child with acute myeloid leukemia. The sample was PBMCs from the stem cell graft donor, taken from the stem cell graft. The CDR3 spells CASSQDFGSGRLGYEQYF. CDR3 DNA: TGTGCCAGCAGCCAAGATTTTGGTAGCGGGAGGCTCGGGTACGAGCAGTACTTC.